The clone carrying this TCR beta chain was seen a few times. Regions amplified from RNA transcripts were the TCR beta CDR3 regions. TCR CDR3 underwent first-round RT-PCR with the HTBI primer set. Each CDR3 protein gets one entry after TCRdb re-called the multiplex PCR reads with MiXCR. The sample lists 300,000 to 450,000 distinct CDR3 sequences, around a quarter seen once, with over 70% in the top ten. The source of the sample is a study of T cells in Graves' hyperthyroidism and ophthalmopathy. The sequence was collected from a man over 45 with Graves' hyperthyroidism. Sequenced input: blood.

In DNA form, the CDR3 reads TGTGCCACCATCGGGACTAGCGCCTACAATGAGCAGTTCTTC. As protein: CATIGTSAYNEQFF. The J gene is TRBJ2-1, the V gene TRBV10-3; 10 bases agree with TRBD2. CDR3 length equals 14 residues. The V gene's germline CDR1 is ENHRY and CDR2 SYGVKD. The V and J ends lost 10 bases and 2 bases, in that order; junction bases with no gene match: 5.